This T cell receptor (beta chain) appears in the sequencing data of a study of immune evolution from preneoplasia to lung adenocarcinoma. The repertoire was sequenced with immunoSEQ multiplex PCR; TCRdb's copy has only in-frame clones and lacks some. The table has 14,000 to 15,000 clones, 81% seen once. Trimming took off 4 bases at V and 8 bases at J, with 15 bases between the two ends. CDR1 and CDR2 from the germline V gene are MNHNS and SASEGT. This CDR3 is built from 14 residues. Sequencing was performed on FFPE minimally invasive lung adenocarcinoma tissue. The TCR comes from a person aged 60-80 years with lung adenocarcinoma. The J gene is TRBJ2-1, the V gene TRBV6-1; perhaps TRBD1 as D (5 bases). DNA of the CDR3: TGTGCCAGCAGTGTTCGATCAGGGTGGTATGAGCAGTTCTTC. Translated: CASSVRSGWYEQFF.